This record concerns one TCR beta chain sequence. The antigen it binds to is not known. One base away there is no much larger clone; base qualities are not given. V is cut back by 6 bases and J by 4 bases, with 19 bases in the junction unmatched. CDR3 length: 18 amino acids, cysteine to phenylalanine. Left in the record is the CDR3 DNA by itself, 54 bases read in frame from the first base. CDR1 and CDR2 were assigned from the germline V gene as SQVTM and ANQGSEA. This entry belongs to a study of cytomegalovirus exposure and HLA in healthy donors (dated by TCRdb to the late 2010s). With respect to the entire study: In an earlier analysis of 587 of the donors, less than 350 Gb of sequence data and some 120 million unique TCR beta sequences from about 190 million T cells were reported. An early release covering over 500 HLA-typed donors comprised roughly 300 gigabases of sequencing data and roughly 86 million unique TCR sequences. Of the 300 to 500 genotyped donors, approximately 81% were placed in the genetic ancestry cluster associated with self-reported Caucasian donors. The study was designed to test whether signatures of past pathogen exposure could be identified by cataloging public T cell receptors. The study used immunosequencing to profile the T cell repertoires of 666 subjects and linked those repertoires to cytomegalovirus serostatus. Along with the approximately 700-subject first cohort, a separate validation cohort of over 90 different subjects was used. The study combined high-throughput TCR immunosequencing, statistical association of individual TCRs with disease status, and machine learning to predict cytomegalovirus infection status. To study patterns of TCR occurrence, a later analysis re-analyzed previously published TCR beta repertoires from 550 to 800 donors and added high-resolution HLA genotyping. The later analysis used no new phenotypic data to find candidate immune exposures, relying instead on TCR beta sequences and their occurrence across donors. In an earlier analysis of a few hundred of the donors, high-throughput TCR beta sequencing was used to judge whether each TCR beta V gene segment behaved as functional or pseudogenic. Alongside the repertoire data, information on donor age, sex, ethnicity and CMV serostatus was compiled. Genome-wide SNP genotypes for about three fifths of the 666 donors were used in a later genetic analysis, which treated that subset as a discovery cohort. Every discovery cohort repertoire had been produced on one sequencing platform. Both class I and class II loci were covered by HLA typing, at four-digit resolution. Typing coverage varied by locus: roughly 629-640 donors for A, B, C, DRB1 and DQB1; 522 for DQA1; 600 to 610 for DPA1; approximately 450 for DPB1. Roughly 5 DR-DQ haplotypes were handled as single units for association and clustering because linkage in the cohort was strong. On average, around 200,000 unique TCR beta nucleotide sequences were sequenced per donor among a few hundred genotyped donors of the cohort, with 15% to 20% of those sequences being non-productive.

In total, approximately 690 healthy bone marrow donors made up the cohort. At the time of sampling, every cohort member was nominally healthy, though immune exposures that went unrecorded were likely present. The donor tested CMV seronegative and was one of the 352 seronegative cohort members. Each donor provided a peripheral blood sample, and peripheral blood mononuclear cells were used for TCR beta sequencing. The Qiagen DNeasy Blood Extraction Kit was used to extract genomic DNA from the blood cell samples. Points the paper makes about the study in general: Several of the top co-occurrence clusters appeared to be linked to parvovirus B19, influenza, CMV and Epstein-Barr virus, according to a later analysis. When HLA alleles, especially DR and DQ, strongly co-occurred, TCR associations were difficult to assign to individual alleles. Fewer than 20 rarely observed V segments, including chromosome 9 orphons, were excluded from the earlier analysis of 550 to 700 of the donors because counts were too low. In a later genetic analysis, a missense DCLRE1C variant was associated with V-gene and J-gene trimming of TCR beta chains, and the association was replicated in an independent cohort. The presence/absence analyses assumed that sequencing depth was roughly uniform across donors, and that assumption may not be true. A few of the identified cytomegalovirus-associated TCR beta chains were confirmed in vitro to be specific for cytomegalovirus antigens. In a later analysis, TCR association rates were found to vary across HLA loci, with the most associated TCRs seen for DRB1 alleles and the fewest for HLA-C alleles. In an earlier analysis of more than 500 of the donors, most TCR beta V segments appeared in productive rearrangements about 87% or about 30% of the time, broadly matching IMGT annotations. A later analysis associated about 18,000 TCR beta sequences with specific HLA alleles at a false discovery rate of 0.05. The cohort was sequenced for TCR beta chains only, and without alpha or paired-chain data the features that could be detected were limited. For the cohort, immune exposure information was limited to CMV serostatus. Most TCR sequences were observed very rarely across donors, whereas some public TCRs were present in many individuals. A cluster of highly shared sequence variants was judged likely to be a technical artifact of the sequencing pipeline. According to a later analysis, most CMV-associated TCR beta chains appeared to be HLA-restricted, and the HLA associations seemed to be driven largely by CMV exposure. The study listed 164 TCR beta chains as associated with cytomegalovirus. The 87-base-pair reads could not distinguish some IMGT-functional V segments, including TRBV6-2 and TRBV6-3, so those segments were excluded. Because HLA typing was missing for some donors at each locus, association tests included only the typed subset. According to a later genetic analysis, donors in an Asian-associated ancestry cluster had fewer N-insertions in productive TCRs than the approximately 670-donor mean. In both the original and validation cohorts, the classifier was reported to diagnose cytomegalovirus status with high specificity and sensitivity. A later analysis found that HLA-associated TCR beta chains were more clonally expanded and had lower generation probabilities than equally common non-associated chains. Linkage disequilibrium might explain the correlated functional status among segregating V segments, but an unknown experimental factor could not be excluded. It was suggested by the authors that the approach could potentially be generalized to other disease states and immunological phenotypes. A further reported finding was that TCR beta sequences accurately predicted the HLA-A and HLA-B alleles for most subjects in the first cohort.

Libraries were built with the immunoSEQ multiplex PCR assay. The multiplex PCR relied on a mix of 60 forward primers for TCR Vbeta segments and 13 reverse primers for TCR Jbeta segments. The CDR3 region of rearranged TCR beta genes was amplified from genomic DNA by a multiplex PCR assay. The amplified TCR beta libraries were sequenced on the Illumina HiSeq System as 87-base-pair reads. The authors processed their data as follows. Across the 600 to 700 repertoires, a later analysis counted 80 million or so unique TCR beta chains, 9 million to 14 million of which were shared by at least two donors. A nearest-neighbor algorithm error-corrected the raw reads and collapsed the reads into unique sequences, merging closely related sequences to remove PCR and sequencing errors. V, D and J gene segments were assigned by aligning CDR3 sequences to IMGT reference sequences. For a sequence to be retained, at least a six-nucleotide match to both a V gene segment and a J gene segment was required. Rearrangements were called productive when the CDR3 lacked stop codons and stayed in frame with V and J; all others were non-productive. CDR3 was defined by IMGT convention, running from the second conserved V-encoded cysteine to the conserved J-encoded phenylalanine. Sequences without an unambiguous match to a single V gene segment were excluded from the earlier analysis of 450 to 650 of the donors. In an earlier analysis of some 590 of the donors, V segments were called functional above 56.7% productive rearrangements and were called segregating when the between-donor standard deviation exceeded 5%. To diagnose cytomegalovirus status from the catalog of TCR beta chain sequences, a statistical classification framework was built. A later analysis assigned V and J genes by comparing TCR nucleotide sequences with IMGT/GENE-DB human TR gene sequences. Using the TCRdist pipeline, a later analysis assigned CDR3 sequences along with most-parsimonious VDJ recombination scenarios. A later analysis defined each TCR beta chain by its CDR3 amino acid sequence plus V-gene family, and excluded reads lacking a unique V-gene family. In a later analysis, 450 to 600 highly shared, low-generation-probability nucleotide sequences were removed to address suspected cross-contamination and a sequencing artifact. A later analysis calculated a clonal expansion index for each public chain from normalized within-repertoire ranks of inferred template counts. Generation probabilities in a later analysis came from a VDJ recombination model fitted to out-of-frame rearrangements, and those results were checked against IGoR. In a later analysis, TCR-TCR, TCR-HLA and TCR-CMV co-occurrence was scored with hypergeometric tests, and a repertoire-size bias correction was applied to TCR pairs. A later analysis estimated false discovery rates by permuting HLA or CMV assignments 20 times. A later analysis grouped co-occurring TCRs with DBSCAN, adding TCRdist sequence similarity when clustering within HLA-allele-positive subsets. Repertoires with fewer than 30,000 or more than 120,000 public chains were left out of co-occurrence clustering, as were about five repertoires with anomalous nucleotide sharing. The clones in this table, taken by TCRdb from immuneACCESS, are in-frame only. Not every clone is retained; where verified, under half of the shortfall comes from an unresolved V gene, and the cause of the rest is unknown. V, J and clone size are taken as reported in that table, and D and trimming were inferred from the DNA itself. The sample data list 180,000 or so clones, and 82% of these were observed just once. The ten largest clones add up to about 1.5% of the sample.

The chain joins TRBV29-1 to TRBJ1-4; TRBD1 aligns with 8 central bases. The specimen was PBMCs. This TCR was sampled from a middle-aged man in good health and CMV-seronegative. CDR3 sequence: CSVLQGVVAEANNEKLFF. DNA sequence: TGCAGCGTCCTACAGGGGGTTGTTGCAGAGGCCAATAATGAAAAACTGTTTTTT.